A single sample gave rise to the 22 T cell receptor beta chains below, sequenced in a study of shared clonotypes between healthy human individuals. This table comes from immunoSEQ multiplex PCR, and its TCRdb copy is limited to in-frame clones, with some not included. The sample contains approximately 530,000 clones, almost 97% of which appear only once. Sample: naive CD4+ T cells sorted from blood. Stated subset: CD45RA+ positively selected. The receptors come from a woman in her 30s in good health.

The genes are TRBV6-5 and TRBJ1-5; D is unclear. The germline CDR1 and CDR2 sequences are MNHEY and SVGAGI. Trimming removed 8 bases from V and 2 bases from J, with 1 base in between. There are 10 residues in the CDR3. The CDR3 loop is CASGNQPQHF. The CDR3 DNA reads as TGTGCCAGCGGCAATCAGCCCCAGCATTTT.

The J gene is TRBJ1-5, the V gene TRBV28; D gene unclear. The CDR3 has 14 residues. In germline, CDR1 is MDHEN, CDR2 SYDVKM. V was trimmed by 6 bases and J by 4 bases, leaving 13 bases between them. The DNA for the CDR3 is TGTGCCAGCAGGGAATTTGTAGGGAATCAGCCCCAGCATTTT. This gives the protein CASREFVGNQPQHF.

DNA for the CDR3: TGTGCCAGCAGCCTGGGACAGAGCTCTGGAAACACCATATATTTT. Translated: CASSLGQSSGNTIYF. The rearrangement uses TRBV11-3 and TRBJ1-3, with 7 bases aligning to TRBD1. Trimming took 5 bases from V and 0 from J; bases not matched to a gene: 4. The CDR3 consists of 15 residues. Germline CDR1 reads SGHNT; CDR2 reads YENEEA.

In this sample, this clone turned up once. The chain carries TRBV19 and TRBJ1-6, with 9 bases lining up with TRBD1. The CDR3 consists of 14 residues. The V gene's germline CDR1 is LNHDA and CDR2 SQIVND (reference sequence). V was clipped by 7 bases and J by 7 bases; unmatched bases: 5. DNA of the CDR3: TGTGCCAGTACCAGGACAGGGGAAAATTCACCCCTCCACTTT. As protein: CASTRTGENSPLHF.

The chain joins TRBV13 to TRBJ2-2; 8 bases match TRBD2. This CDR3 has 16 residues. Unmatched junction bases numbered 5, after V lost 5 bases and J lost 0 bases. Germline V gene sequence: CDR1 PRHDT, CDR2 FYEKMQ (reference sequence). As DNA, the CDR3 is TGTGCCAGCAGCGCCCGACTAGCGACGAACACCGGGGAGCTGTTTTTT. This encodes CASSARLATNTGELFF. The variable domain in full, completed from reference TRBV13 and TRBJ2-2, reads AAGVIQSPRHLIKEKRETATLKCYPIPRHDTVYWYQQGPGQDPQFLISFYEKMQSDKGSIPDRFSAQQFSDYHSELNMSSLELGDSALYFCASSARLATNTGELFFGEGSRLTVL.

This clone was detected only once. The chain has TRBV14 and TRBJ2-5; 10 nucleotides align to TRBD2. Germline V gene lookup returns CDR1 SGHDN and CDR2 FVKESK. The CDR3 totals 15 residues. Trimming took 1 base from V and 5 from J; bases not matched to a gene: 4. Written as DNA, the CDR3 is TGTGCCAGCAGCCAAGCGCTAGCGGGAGTTGAGACCCAGTACTTC. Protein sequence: CASSQALAGVETQYF.

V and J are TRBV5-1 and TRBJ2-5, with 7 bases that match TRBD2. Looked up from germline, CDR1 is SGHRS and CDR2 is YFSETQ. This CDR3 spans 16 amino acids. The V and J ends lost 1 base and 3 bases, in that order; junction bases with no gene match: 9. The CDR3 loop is CASSLWGGAGEETQYF. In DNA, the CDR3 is TGCGCCAGCAGCTTGTGGGGAGGGGCCGGCGAAGAGACCCAGTACTTC. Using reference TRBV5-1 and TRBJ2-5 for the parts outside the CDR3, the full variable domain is KAGVTQTPRYLIKTRGQQVTLSCSPISGHRSVSWYQQTPGQGLQFLFEYFSETQRNKGNFPGRFSGRQFSNSRSEMNVSTLELGDSALYLCASSLWGGAGEETQYFGPGTRLLVL.

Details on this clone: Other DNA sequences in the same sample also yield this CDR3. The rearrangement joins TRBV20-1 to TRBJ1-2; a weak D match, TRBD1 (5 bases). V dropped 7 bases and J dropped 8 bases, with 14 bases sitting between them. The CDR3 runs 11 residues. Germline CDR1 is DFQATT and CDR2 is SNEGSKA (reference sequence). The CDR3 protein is CSVQSGGGYTF. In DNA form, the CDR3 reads TGCAGTGTTCAGTCCGGGGGGGGCTACACCTTC.

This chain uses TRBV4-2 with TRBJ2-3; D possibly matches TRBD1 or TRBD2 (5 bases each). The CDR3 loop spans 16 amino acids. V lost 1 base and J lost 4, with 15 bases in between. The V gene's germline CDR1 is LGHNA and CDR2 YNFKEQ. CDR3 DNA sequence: TGTGCCAGCAGCCAAGGGGACCGGACTTCGGCAGATACGCAGTATTTT. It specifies CASSQGDRTSADTQYF.

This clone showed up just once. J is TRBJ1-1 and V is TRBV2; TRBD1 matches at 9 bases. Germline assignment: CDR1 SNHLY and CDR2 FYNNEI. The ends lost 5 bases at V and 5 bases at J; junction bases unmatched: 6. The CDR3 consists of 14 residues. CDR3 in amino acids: CASSMGQGDTEAFF. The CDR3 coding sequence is TGTGCCAGCAGTATGGGACAGGGTGATACTGAAGCTTTCTTT. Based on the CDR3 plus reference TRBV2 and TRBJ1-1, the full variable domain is EPEVTQTPSHQVTQMGQEVILRCVPISNHLYFYWYRQILGQKVEFLVSFYNNEISEKSEIFDDQFSVERPDGSNFTLKIRSTKLEDSAMYFCASSMGQGDTEAFFGQGTRLTVV.

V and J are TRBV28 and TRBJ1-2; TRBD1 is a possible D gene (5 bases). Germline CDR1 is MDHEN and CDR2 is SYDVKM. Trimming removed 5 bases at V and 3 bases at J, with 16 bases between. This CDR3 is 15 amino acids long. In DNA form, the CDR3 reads TGTGCCAGCAGTCTCCCGGGACTGCTCTACTATGGCTACACCTTC. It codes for CASSLPGLLYYGYTF.

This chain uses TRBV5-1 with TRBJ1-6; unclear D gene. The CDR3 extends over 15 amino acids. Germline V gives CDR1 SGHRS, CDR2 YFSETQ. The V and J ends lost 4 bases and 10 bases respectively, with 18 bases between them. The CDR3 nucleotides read TGCGCCAGCAGCAGGGAGACTCAAGGGAACTCACCCCTCCACTTT. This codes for CASSRETQGNSPLHF.

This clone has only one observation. CDR3 amino acids: CASSLSDRGHGYTF. Here the CDR3 DNA reads TGTGCCAGCAGTTTATCGGACAGGGGGCACGGCTACACCTTC. The V and J genes are TRBV28 and TRBJ1-2; 11 nucleotides align to TRBD1. The CDR3 consists of 14 residues. The V gene end was trimmed by 1 base and the J gene end by 8 bases; junction bases not matched to a gene: 3. Germline V gives CDR1 MDHEN, CDR2 SYDVKM.

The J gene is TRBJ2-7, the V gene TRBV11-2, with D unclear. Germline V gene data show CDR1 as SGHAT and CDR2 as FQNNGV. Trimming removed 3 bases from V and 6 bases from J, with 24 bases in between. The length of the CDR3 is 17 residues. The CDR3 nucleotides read TGTGCCAGCAGCTTCGCCCCTCCAGCGCTCTTTCGCAGCGAGCAGTACTTC. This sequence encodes CASSFAPPALFRSEQYF. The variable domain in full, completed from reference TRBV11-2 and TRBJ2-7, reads EAGVAQSPRYKIIEKRQSVAFWCNPISGHATLYWYQQILGQGPKLLIQFQNNGVVDDSQLPKDRFSAERLKGVDSTLKIQPAKLEDSAVYLCASSFAPPALFRSEQYFGPGTRLTVT.

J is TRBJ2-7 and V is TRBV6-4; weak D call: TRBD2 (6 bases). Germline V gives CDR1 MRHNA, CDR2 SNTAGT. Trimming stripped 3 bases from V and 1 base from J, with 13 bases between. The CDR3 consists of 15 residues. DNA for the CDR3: TGTGCCAGCAGTGAACGGGGAGGTGGTTCCTACGAGCAGTACTTC. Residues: CASSERGGGSYEQYF.

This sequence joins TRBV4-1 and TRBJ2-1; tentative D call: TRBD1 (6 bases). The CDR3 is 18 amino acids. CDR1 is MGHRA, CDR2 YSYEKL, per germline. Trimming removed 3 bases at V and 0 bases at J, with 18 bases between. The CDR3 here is CASSQGRPGHTSYNEQFF. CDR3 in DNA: TGCGCCAGCAGCCAGGGGCGGCCGGGACACACCTCCTACAATGAGCAGTTCTTC.

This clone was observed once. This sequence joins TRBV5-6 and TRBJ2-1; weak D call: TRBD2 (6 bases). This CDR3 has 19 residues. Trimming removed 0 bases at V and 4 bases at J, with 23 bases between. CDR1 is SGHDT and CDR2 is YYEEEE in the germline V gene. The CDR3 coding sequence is TGTGCCAGCAGCTTGGGGCTAGCGCAAATCCAAGAGGGGTACAATGAGCAGTTCTTC. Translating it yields CASSLGLAQIQEGYNEQFF.

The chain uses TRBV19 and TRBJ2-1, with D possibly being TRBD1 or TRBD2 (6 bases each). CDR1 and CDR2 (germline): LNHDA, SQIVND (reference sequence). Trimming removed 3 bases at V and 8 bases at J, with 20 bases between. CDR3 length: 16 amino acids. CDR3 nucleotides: TGTGCCAGTAGTATCTCCCGGGGGCTCCCATGGGATGAGCAGTTCTTC. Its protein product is CASSISRGLPWDEQFF.

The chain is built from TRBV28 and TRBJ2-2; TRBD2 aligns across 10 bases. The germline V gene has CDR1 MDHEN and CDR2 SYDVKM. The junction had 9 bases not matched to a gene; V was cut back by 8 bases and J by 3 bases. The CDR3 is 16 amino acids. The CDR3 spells CASHSPGLADTGELFF. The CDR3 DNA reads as TGTGCCAGCCATAGCCCTGGACTAGCGGACACCGGGGAGCTGTTTTTT.

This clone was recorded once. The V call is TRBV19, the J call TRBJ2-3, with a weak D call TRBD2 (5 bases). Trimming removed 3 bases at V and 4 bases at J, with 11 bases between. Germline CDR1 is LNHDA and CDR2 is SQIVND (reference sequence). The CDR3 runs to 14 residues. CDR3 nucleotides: TGTGCCAGTAGTATTAGAGGGTTTCCAGATACGCAGTATTTT. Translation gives CASSIRGFPDTQYF.

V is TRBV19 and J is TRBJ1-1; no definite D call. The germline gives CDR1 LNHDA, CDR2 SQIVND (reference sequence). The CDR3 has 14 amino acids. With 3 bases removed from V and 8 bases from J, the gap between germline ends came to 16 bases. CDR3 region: CASSIERVWGEAFF. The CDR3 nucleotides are TGTGCCAGTAGTATTGAGAGGGTGTGGGGAGAAGCTTTCTTT.

The CDR3 DNA reads as TGTGCCAGTAGAGGACAGGGGGCACATCAGCCCCAGCATTTT. Translating it yields CASRGQGAHQPQHF. This chain uses TRBV19 with TRBJ1-5; 11 bases match TRBD1. The CDR3 length is 14 residues. The germline V gene encodes CDR1 LNHDA and CDR2 SQIVND (reference sequence). V lost 6 bases and J lost 5; bases outside the gene matches: 3.